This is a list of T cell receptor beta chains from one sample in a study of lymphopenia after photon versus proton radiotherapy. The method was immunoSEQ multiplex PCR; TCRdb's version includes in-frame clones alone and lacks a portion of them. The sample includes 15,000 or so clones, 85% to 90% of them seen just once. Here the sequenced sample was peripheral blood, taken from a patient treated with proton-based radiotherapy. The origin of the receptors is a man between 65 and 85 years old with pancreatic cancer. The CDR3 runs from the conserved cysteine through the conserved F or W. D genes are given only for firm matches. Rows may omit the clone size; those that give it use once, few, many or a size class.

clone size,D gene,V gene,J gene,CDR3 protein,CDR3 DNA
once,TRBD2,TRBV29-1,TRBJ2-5,CSVLAGTSGRYQETQYF,TGCAGCGTCCTAGCCGGGACTAGCGGGAGGTACCAAGAGACCCAGTACTTC
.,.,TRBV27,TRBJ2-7,CASRPRGEYYEQYF,TGTGCCAGCAGGCCGCGAGGGGAGTACTACGAGCAGTACTTC
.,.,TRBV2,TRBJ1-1,CAPGTDYTEAFF,TGTGCCCCCGGGACCGACTACACTGAAGCTTTCTTT
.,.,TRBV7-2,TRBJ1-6,CASSFRGDSPLHF,TGTGCCAGCAGCTTCAGGGGAGACTCACCCCTCCACTTT
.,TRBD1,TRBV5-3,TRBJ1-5,CARSLGQGCGNQPQHF,TGTGCCAGAAGCTTGGGACAGGGTTGTGGCAATCAGCCCCAGCATTTT
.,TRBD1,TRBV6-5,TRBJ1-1,CASSLASDRGAEAFF,TGTGCCAGCAGTCTCGCGTCGGACAGGGGCGCTGAAGCTTTCTTT
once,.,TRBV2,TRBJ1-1,CAGETGTNTEAFF,TGTGCCGGAGAGACGGGGACCAACACTGAAGCTTTCTTT
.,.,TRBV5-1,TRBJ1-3,CASSLGQNAGNTIYF,TGCGCCAGCAGCTTGGGACAAAACGCTGGAAACACCATATATTTT
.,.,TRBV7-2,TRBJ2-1,CASSFNRDNEQFF,TGTGCCAGCAGCTTTAACAGAGACAATGAGCAGTTCTTC
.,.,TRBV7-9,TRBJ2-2,CASSTRRGGTGELFF,TGTGCCAGCAGCACCCGACGAGGAGGCACCGGGGAGCTGTTTTTT
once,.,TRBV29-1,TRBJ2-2,CSVDGRSNTGELFF,TGCAGCGTTGATGGGCGGTCGAACACCGGGGAGCTGTTTTTT
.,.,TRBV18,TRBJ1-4,CASSPIATFGEKLFF,TGTGCCAGCTCACCAATCGCGACATTTGGGGAAAAACTGTTTTTT
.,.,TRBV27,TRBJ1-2,CASSSIAQTANYGYTF,TGTGCCAGCAGTTCAATCGCACAGACAGCTAACTATGGCTACACCTTC
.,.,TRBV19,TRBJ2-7,CASSLSSGSYEQYF,TGTGCCAGTAGCCTATCCTCCGGCTCTTACGAGCAGTACTTC
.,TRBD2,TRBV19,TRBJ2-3,CASSIWASGSTDTQYF,TGTGCCAGTAGTATCTGGGCTAGCGGGAGCACAGATACGCAGTATTTT
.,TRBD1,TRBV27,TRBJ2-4,CASSLSDRDRGTKKNIQYF,TGTGCCAGCAGTTTATCGGACCGGGACAGGGGGACGAAGAAAAACATTCAGTACTTC
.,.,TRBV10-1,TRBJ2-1,CASGGKPNEQFF,TGCGCCAGCGGGGGTAAGCCCAATGAGCAGTTCTTC